The TCR beta chain under discussion was sequenced for a study of T cells in Graves' hyperthyroidism and ophthalmopathy. Researchers barred patients who had uncontrolled infection, other autoimmune disease, pregnancy or lactation. Findings and caveats of the study: Ophthalmopathy was distinguished from stable hyperthyroidism by 13 V-J signatures. Blood also contained most expanded thyroid clonotypes above 0.001. The model made its ophthalmopathy prediction, and onset followed a median about 6.8 months later.

Points on this clonotype: Its antigen is unidentified.

The germline V gene encodes CDR1 KGHDR and CDR2 SFDVKD. J gave up 4 bases and V 0 bases, and 3 bases lay outside the gene matches. The CDR3 sequence is 16 residues long. TCR beta CDR3 region amplification was performed from RNA transcripts. TCR CDR3 underwent first-round RT-PCR with the HTBI primer set. TCRdb passed the multiplex PCR reads through MiXCR, listing each CDR3 protein once. This sample yields approximately 560,000 distinct CDR3 sequences, of which roughly 50% are seen a single time; roughly 8.2% belongs to the top ten. The sequence was obtained from a woman under 30 with Graves' hyperthyroidism. The chain joins TRBV24-1 to TRBJ2-3; 10 positions match TRBD1. The sample consisted of peripheral blood or thyroid tissue (not recorded which). CDR3 in amino acids: CATSDLRDRGSDTQYF. The CDR3 DNA follows: TGTGCCACCAGTGATTTGCGGGACAGGGGATCAGATACGCAGTATTTT.